What follows are 6 T cell receptor beta chains derived from one specimen sequenced in a study of blood T cell repertoires in COVID-19. Assay: immunoSEQ multiplex PCR; the TCRdb copy retains only in-frame clones and omits some. The profile shows some 85,000 clones, about four fifths of them singletons. Source material: peripheral blood. These receptor sequences come from a man aged 70 or older with COVID-19, enrolled during active disease.

The chain recombines TRBV11-2 with TRBJ2-5; TRBD1 aligns across 8 bases. Germline values: CDR1 SGHAT, CDR2 FQNNGV. V gave up 4 bases and J gave up 3 bases; unmatched junction bases: 13. The CDR3 contains 17 residues. The CDR3 DNA is TGTGCCAGCAGCTACAACGGCCGGGACAGGCCTAAAGAGACCCAGTACTTC. Translation gives CASSYNGRDRPKETQYF. Full variable domain (outside the CDR3, taken from reference TRBV11-2 and TRBJ2-5): EAGVAQSPRYKIIEKRQSVAFWCNPISGHATLYWYQQILGQGPKLLIQFQNNGVVDDSQLPKDRFSAERLKGVDSTLKIQPAKLEDSAVYLCASSYNGRDRPKETQYFGPGTRLLVL.

This clone was seen only a few times. The DNA of the CDR3 is TGTGCCAGCAGCTTACTAGCGGGGAGGGGCAATGAGCAGTTCTTC. Its protein is CASSLLAGRGNEQFF. The V gene is TRBV11-2, the J gene TRBJ2-1; TRBD2 matches at 9 bases. The germline CDR1 and CDR2 sequences are SGHAT and FQNNGV. The CDR3 is 15 residues long. Trimming cost V 2 bases and J 6 bases; bases outside gene matches: 5.

CDR3 protein: CASSVGLAGTSRNEQFF. CDR3 DNA: TGTGCCAGCAGCGTAGGACTAGCGGGGACCTCTAGAAATGAGCAGTTCTTC. The chain recombines TRBV9 with TRBJ2-1, with 11 bases matching TRBD2. J gave up 7 bases and V 0 bases, and 9 bases lay outside the gene matches. CDR1 is SGDLS and CDR2 is YYNGEE in the germline V gene. CDR3 length equals 17 residues.

The chain has TRBV5-4 and TRBJ2-5; TRBD2 agrees at 14 bases. The ends lost 5 bases at V and 4 bases at J; junction bases unmatched: 10. The CDR3 length is 17 residues. CDR1 SGHNT and CDR2 YYREEE come from the germline V gene (reference sequence). The CDR3, as DNA: TGTGCCAGCAGTCAAGGACTAGCGGGGGGCCTAGGAGAGACCCAGTACTTC. It encodes CASSQGLAGGLGETQYF.

This clone was counted only a few times. The chain uses TRBV10-3 and TRBJ2-3; 10 bases fit TRBD2. CDR1 and CDR2 (germline): ENHRY, SYGVKD. Losses at the gene ends were 6 bases for V and 3 bases for J; bases not matched to a gene: 9. There are 16 residues in the CDR3. CDR3 amino acids: CAIRPIAGGATDTQYF. CDR3 nucleotide sequence: TGTGCCATCAGGCCCATAGCGGGAGGTGCGACAGATACGCAGTATTTT.

The gene calls are TRBV6-2 or TRBV6-3 and TRBJ1-1; D ambiguous. CDR1 MNHEY and CDR2 SVGEGT come from the germline V gene. The ends were cut back, 6 bases at V and 0 bases at J, with 11 bases in the middle. This CDR3 comprises 14 residues. CDR3 in amino acids: CASSRASLNTEAFF. CDR3 DNA: TGTGCCAGCAGCCGTGCTAGCCTGAACACTGAAGCTTTCTTT.